The TCR beta chain described here comes from a study of Ad26.COV2.S vaccination and SARS-CoV-2 variants. General study results and limits: Assessments of TCR breadth and depth may have underestimated the total T cell responses. It was vaccine recipients, not placebo recipients, who had the higher spike-specific TCR breadth.

Notes on this clone: Antigen: not known. Additional DNA sequences in this sample encode the identical CDR3.

The data were produced by immunoSEQ multiplex PCR, yet TCRdb's version contains in-frame clones alone and is incomplete. The sample has some 290,000 clones; around four fifths are singletons. Treatment in this sample: approximately 18 received Ad26.COV2.S at low or high dose, single or two shots; roughly 5 received placebo; per-sample allocation not given. Samples analyzed were those drawn on day 63 after the first vaccine or placebo injection. The sample came from a Boston adult aged 18-55 years. An Ad26 vector expressing Wuhan-strain SARS-CoV-2 spike constituted the vaccine. The source was peripheral blood, collected in a trial of Ad26.COV2.S vaccine versus placebo. The sequence was obtained from a person aged 18-65 years who received the Ad26.COV2.S COVID-19 vaccine or a placebo.

The DNA of the CDR3 is TGTGCCAGCAGCCAAGGTAGCACTGAAGCTTTCTTT. As protein: CASSQGSTEAFF. The rearrangement joins TRBV3-1 (or the pseudogene TRBV3-2) to TRBJ1-1; D gene uncertain. V dropped 1 base and J dropped 4 bases, with 4 bases sitting between them. The V gene's germline CDR1 is LGHDT and CDR2 YNNKEL (reference sequence). The CDR3 totals 12 residues.